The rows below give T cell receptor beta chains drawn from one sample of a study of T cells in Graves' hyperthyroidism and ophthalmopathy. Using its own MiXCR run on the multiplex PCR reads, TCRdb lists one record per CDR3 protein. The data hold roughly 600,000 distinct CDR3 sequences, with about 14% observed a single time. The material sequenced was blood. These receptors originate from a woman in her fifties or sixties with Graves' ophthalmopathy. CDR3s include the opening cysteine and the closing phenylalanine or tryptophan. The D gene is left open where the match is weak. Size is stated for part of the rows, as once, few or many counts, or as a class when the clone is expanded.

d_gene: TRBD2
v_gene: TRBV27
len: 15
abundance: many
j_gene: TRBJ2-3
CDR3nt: TGTGCCAGCAGTTTGGGTAGCGGGATCGCAGATACGCAGTATTTT
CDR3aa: CASSLGSGIADTQYF

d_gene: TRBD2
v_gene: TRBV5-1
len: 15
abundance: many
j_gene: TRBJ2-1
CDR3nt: TGCGCCAGCAGCCAGACTAGCGGGAGAGGTAATGAGCAGTTCTTC
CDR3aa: CASSQTSGRGNEQFF

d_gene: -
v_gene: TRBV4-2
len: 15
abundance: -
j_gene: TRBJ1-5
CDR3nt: TGTGCCAGCAGCCAAGACGGGGTGCTTAATCAGCCCCAGCATTTT
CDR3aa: CASSQDGVLNQPQHF

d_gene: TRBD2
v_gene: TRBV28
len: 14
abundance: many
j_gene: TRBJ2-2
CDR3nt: TGTGCCAGCACGGGACTACTGAACACCGGGGAGCTGTTTTTT
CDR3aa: CASTGLLNTGELFF

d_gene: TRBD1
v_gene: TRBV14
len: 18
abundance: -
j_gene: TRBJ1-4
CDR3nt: TGTGCCAGCAGCCGCGACCGGGACAGGAGTTCAACTAATGAAAAACTGTTTTTT
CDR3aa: CASSRDRDRSSTNEKLFF

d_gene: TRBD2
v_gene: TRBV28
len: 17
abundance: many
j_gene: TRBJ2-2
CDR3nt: TGTGCCAGCAGCCCACCTGTAGCGGGAGCGAACACCGGGGAGCTGTTTTTT
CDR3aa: CASSPPVAGANTGELFF

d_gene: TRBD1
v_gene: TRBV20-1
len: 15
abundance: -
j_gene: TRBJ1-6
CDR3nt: TGCAGTGCTCCCACCCCGACAGGGCTAAATTCACCCCTCCACTTT
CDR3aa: CSAPTPTGLNSPLHF

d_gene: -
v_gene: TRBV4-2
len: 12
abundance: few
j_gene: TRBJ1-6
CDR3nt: TGTGCCAGCAGCTACGGTTATTCACCCCTCCACTTT
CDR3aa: CASSYGYSPLHF

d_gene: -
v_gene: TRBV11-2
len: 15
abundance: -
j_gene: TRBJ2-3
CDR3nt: TGTGCCAGCAGCTTCGGGGGGCGAGACACAGATACGCAGTATTTT
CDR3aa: CASSFGGRDTDTQYF

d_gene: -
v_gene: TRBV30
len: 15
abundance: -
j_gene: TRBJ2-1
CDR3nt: TGTGCCTGGAGTGTGACGTTTCTGGGTTTCACCGAGCAGTTCTTC
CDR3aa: CAWSVTFLGFTEQFF

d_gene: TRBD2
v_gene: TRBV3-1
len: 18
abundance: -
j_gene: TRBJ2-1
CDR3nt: TGTGCCAGCAGCCCCCTAGGGCTAGCGGGAGGGTCGTACAATGAGCAGTTCTTC
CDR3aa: CASSPLGLAGGSYNEQFF

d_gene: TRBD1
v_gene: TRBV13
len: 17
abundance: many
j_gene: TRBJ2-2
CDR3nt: TGTGCCAGCAGCTTCGCCCCGGGACAGGGTCACACCGGGGAGCTGTTTTTT
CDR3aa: CASSFAPGQGHTGELFF

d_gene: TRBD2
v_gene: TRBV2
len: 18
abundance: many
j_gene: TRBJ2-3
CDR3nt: TGTGCCAGCAGTGAACCCGGACGGACTAGCGGACTCACAGATACGCAGTATTTT
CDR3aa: CASSEPGRTSGLTDTQYF

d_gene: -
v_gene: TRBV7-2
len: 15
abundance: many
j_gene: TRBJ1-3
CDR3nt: TGTGCCAGCAGCTCACAGGACCTCACCGGAAACACCATATATTTT
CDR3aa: CASSSQDLTGNTIYF